The 17 T cell receptor beta chains below come from one sample, sequenced in a study of vaccination and CD4 T cells after COVID-19. This sample's treatment: roughly 11-day PBMC culture with coronavirus spike peptide pools or control peptides (ViraFEST assay). The Oncomine TCR Beta short-read assay was applied to DNA of cultured CD4+ T cells. TCRdb called the PCR reads again in MiXCR, with one record for every CDR3 protein. This sample has just over 20,000 distinct CDR3 sequences, with around 48% found just once. Which antigens these TCRs recognize remains unknown. The sample was CD4+ T cells from blood, cultured in vitro. All receptors come from a human donor who had recovered from COVID-19.

The V and J genes are TRBV20-1 and TRBJ2-2, with D perhaps matching TRBD2 (5 bases). Germline V CDR1 and CDR2: DFQATT, SNEGSKA (reference sequence). Trimming shortened V by 6 bases and J by 5 bases, and 13 bases separated the two germline ends. The CDR3 is made up of 13 amino acids. The CDR3 protein is CSAPLGRTGELFF. The CDR3 DNA is TGCAGTGCACCCCTAGGGAGAACCGGGGAGCTGTTTTTT.

Note on this clonotype: The DNA is left out, because the CDR3 cannot be placed on it with certainty; the CDR3 is given as TCRdb lists it. The genes are TRBV7-5 and TRBJ1-5; the D segment call TRBD1 is taken from the table without a DNA check. TRBV7-5 is flagged as a pseudogene. The CDR3 is made up of 20 amino acids, end residues included. CDR3 residues: CISVSEANRDRNRSRQPQHF.

This clonotype was recorded a few times. This chain links TRBV7-8 with TRBJ1-5, with unresolved D. This CDR3 spans 13 amino acids. CDR1 is SGHVS and CDR2 is FQNEAQ in the germline V gene. Trimming shortened V by 1 base and J by 5 bases, and 6 bases separated the two germline ends. CDR3 in DNA: TGTGCCAGCAGCTTAGACCGTGATCAGCCCCAGCATTTT. Protein: CASSLDRDQPQHF.

This clonotype was observed a handful of times. V and J are TRBV6-1 and TRBJ2-3, with TRBD1 identical over 7 bases. Losses at the gene ends were 4 bases for V and 3 bases for J; bases not matched to a gene: 7. The CDR3 has 15 residues. Looked up from germline, CDR1 is MNHNS and CDR2 is SASEGT. CDR3 region: CASSGRQGQTDTQYF. For the CDR3, the DNA is TGTGCCAGCAGTGGAAGACAGGGTCAGACAGATACGCAGTATTTT.

This chain uses TRBV2 with TRBJ1-1; the D is unclear. The CDR3 has 13 amino acids. V was trimmed by 4 bases and J by 3 bases, leaving 9 bases between them. Germline CDR1 reads SNHLY; CDR2 reads FYNNEI. The CDR3 sequence is CASSGKGDTEAFF. In DNA form, the CDR3 reads TGTGCCAGCAGTGGAAAGGGTGACACTGAAGCTTTCTTT.

V and J are TRBV20-1 and TRBJ1-5, with TRBD1 as a possible D gene (5 bases). Trimming took off 3 bases at V and 5 bases at J, with 8 bases between the two ends. CDR1 and CDR2 from the germline V gene are DFQATT and SNEGSKA (reference sequence). CDR3 length equals 12 residues. CDR3 bases: TGCAGTGCTAGTAGAGGGGATCAGCCCCAGCATTTT. The encoded protein is CSASRGDQPQHF.

This chain connects TRBV11-2 to TRBJ1-1; 7 bases are shared with TRBD1. Germline CDR1 SGHAT, CDR2 FQNNGV. V shed 3 bases, J shed 1 base, and the junction held 11 bases outside the gene matches. The CDR3 has 17 amino acids. The CDR3 sequence is CASSFSTPGTANTEAFF. DNA of the CDR3: TGTGCCAGCAGCTTTTCGACCCCCGGGACAGCGAACACTGAAGCTTTCTTT.

This clonotype appeared a few times. The V call is TRBV25-1, the J call TRBJ1-1; D gene ambiguous. The CDR3 contains 13 residues. The V end was cut by 5 bases, the J end by 5 bases, with 12 bases between. Germline CDR1 is MGHDK and CDR2 is SYGVNS. The CDR3 bases are TGTGCCAGCAGTATGGGGTCTTTGACTGAAGCTTTCTTT. As protein: CASSMGSLTEAFF.

This clonotype was seen only a few times. The chain carries TRBV28 and TRBJ1-2, with D maybe TRBD1 (5 bases). CDR1 and CDR2 (germline): MDHEN, SYDVKM. There are 13 residues in the CDR3. The V and J ends lost 2 bases and 4 bases respectively, with 8 bases between them. The CDR3 spells CASSLGGVYGYTF. DNA for the CDR3: TGTGCCAGCAGTTTAGGGGGAGTCTATGGCTACACCTTC.

The chain links TRBV20-1 to TRBJ2-7; 13 bases match TRBD2. V dropped 1 base and J dropped 3; count of bases not matched to a gene: 3. Germline V gene lookup returns CDR1 DFQATT and CDR2 SNEGSKA (reference sequence). The CDR3 runs 15 residues. The CDR3 spells CSARATSGGLYEQYF. CDR3 coding DNA: TGCAGTGCTAGAGCGACTAGCGGGGGGCTCTACGAGCAGTACTTC.

This clonotype was found a few times. The rearrangement links TRBV20-1 to TRBJ1-6; 10 bases fit TRBD1. After removal of 6 bases from V and 7 bases from J, the junction contained 12 bases not matched to a gene. Germline-derived CDR1 and CDR2 are DFQATT and SNEGSKA (reference sequence). The CDR3 loop spans 16 amino acids. The CDR3 nucleotides read TGCAGTGCGGTCCGCCGGGACAGGGGTCCAAATTCACCCCTCCACTTT. Translation: CSAVRRDRGPNSPLHF.

The chain links TRBV7-2 to TRBJ2-1; a possible D gene is TRBD1 (6 bases). The CDR3 is made up of 14 amino acids. Germline values: CDR1 SGHTA, CDR2 FQGNSA. Trimming stripped 3 bases from V and 4 bases from J, with 10 bases between. The CDR3 region has the DNA TGTGCCAGCAGCTTGGGGGCGGTTTACAATGAGCAGTTCTTC. Its translation is CASSLGAVYNEQFF.

Only a few counts were recorded for this clonotype. The chain employs TRBV7-2 and TRBJ2-1; D is uncertain. The CDR3 spans 13 residues. CDR1 and CDR2 (germline): SGHTA, FQGNSA. V gave up 6 bases and J gave up 4 bases, with 10 bases separating them. The CDR3 DNA follows: TGTGCCAGCAGTTCGACTCGTTACAATGAGCAGTTCTTC. Amino acids: CASSSTRYNEQFF.

This chain links TRBV25-1 with TRBJ2-3, with D perhaps matching TRBD1 (5 bases). Germline lookup yields CDR1 MGHDK and CDR2 SYGVNS. CDR3 length: 17 residues. V was clipped by 2 bases and J by 0 bases, with 15 bases between them. The CDR3 bases are TGTGCCAGCAGTGAAAGTCAGGGCTTTGCTAGCACAGATACGCAGTATTTT. It yields the protein CASSESQGFASTDTQYF.

The chain combines TRBV5-1 with TRBJ2-5; TRBD2 agrees at 10 bases. CDR3 length: 19 amino acids. V lost 1 base, J lost 0 bases, and 12 bases stayed unmatched. Germline CDR1 SGHRS, CDR2 YFSETQ. CDR3 nucleotides: TGCGCCAGCAGCTTGAACCCTAGCGGGGGAGACCGGTACCAAGAGACCCAGTACTTC. Encoded protein: CASSLNPSGGDRYQETQYF.

This clonotype was observed a handful of times. V is TRBV7-8 and J is TRBJ2-2; 7 nucleotides match TRBD1. This CDR3 has 16 residues. V lost 6 bases and J lost 7; bases outside the gene matches: 14. Germline V CDR1 and CDR2: SGHVS, FQNEAQ. CDR3 nucleotide sequence: TGTGCCAGCAGGCTCCCCCGGAGAGGGGGCAACGGGGAGCTGTTTTTT. It translates to CASRLPRRGGNGELFF. The complete variable domain, with remaining parts taken from reference TRBV7-8 and TRBJ2-2, reads GAGVSQSPRYKVAKRGQDVALRCDPISGHVSLFWYQQALGQGPEFLTYFQNEAQLDKSGLPSDRFFAERPEGSVSTLKIQRTQQEDSAVYLCASRLPRRGGNGELFFGEGSRLTVL.

This chain connects TRBV19 to TRBJ1-5; no definite D call. V was cut by 8 bases and J by 6 bases, with 14 bases left in between. The CDR3 runs 13 residues. In germline, CDR1 is LNHDA, CDR2 SQIVND (reference sequence). The CDR3 region has the DNA TGTGCCAGTCAATCAGTATCGGGTCAGCCCCAGCATTTT. Encoded protein: CASQSVSGQPQHF.